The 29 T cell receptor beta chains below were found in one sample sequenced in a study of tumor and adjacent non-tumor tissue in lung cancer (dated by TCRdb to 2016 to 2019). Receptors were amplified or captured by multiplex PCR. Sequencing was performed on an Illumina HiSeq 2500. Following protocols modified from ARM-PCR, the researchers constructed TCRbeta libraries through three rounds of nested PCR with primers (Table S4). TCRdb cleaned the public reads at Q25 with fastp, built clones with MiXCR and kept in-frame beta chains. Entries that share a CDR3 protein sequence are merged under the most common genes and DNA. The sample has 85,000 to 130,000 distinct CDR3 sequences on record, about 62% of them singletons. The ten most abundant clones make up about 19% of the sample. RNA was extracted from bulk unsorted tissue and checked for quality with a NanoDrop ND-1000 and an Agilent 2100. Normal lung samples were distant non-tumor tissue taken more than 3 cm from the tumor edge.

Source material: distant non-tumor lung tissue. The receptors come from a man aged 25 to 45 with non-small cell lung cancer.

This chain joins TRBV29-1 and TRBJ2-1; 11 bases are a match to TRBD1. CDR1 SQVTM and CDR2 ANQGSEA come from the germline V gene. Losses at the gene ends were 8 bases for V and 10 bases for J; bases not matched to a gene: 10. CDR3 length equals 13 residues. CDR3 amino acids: CSISGTGGSEQFF. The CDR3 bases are TGCAGCATATCCGGGACAGGGGGAAGCGAGCAGTTCTTC.

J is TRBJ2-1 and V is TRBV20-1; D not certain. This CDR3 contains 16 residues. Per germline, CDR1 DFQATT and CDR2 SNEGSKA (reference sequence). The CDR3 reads CDARDVAVVVYDEQFF. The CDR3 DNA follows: TGCGATGCTAGAGATGTTGCGGTAGTTGTATACGATGAGCAGTTCTTC.

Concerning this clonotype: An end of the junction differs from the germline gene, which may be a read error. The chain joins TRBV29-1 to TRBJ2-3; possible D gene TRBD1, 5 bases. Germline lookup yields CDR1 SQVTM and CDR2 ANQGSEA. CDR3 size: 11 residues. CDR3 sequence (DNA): TGCAGCATTGGTTTGACAGATATGCAGTATTTT. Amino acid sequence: CSIGLTDMQYF.

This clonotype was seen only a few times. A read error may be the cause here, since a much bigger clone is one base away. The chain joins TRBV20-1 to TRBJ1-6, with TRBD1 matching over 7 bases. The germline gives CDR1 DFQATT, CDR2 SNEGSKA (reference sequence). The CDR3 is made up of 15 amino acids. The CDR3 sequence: CNARDLGQDNSPLHF. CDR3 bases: TGCAATGCTAGAGATCTCGGACAGGATAATTCACCCCTCCACTTT.

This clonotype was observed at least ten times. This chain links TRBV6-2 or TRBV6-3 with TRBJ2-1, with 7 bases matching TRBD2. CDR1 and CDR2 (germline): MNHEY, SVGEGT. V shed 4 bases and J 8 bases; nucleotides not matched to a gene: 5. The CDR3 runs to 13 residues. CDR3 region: CASSWGGEDEQFF. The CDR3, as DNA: TGTGCCAGCAGTTGGGGGGGGGAAGATGAGCAGTTCTTC.

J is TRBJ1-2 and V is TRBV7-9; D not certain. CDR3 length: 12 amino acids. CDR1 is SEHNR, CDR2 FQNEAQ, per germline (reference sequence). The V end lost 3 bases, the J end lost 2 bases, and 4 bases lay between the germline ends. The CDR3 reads CASSFDNYGYTF. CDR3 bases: TGTGCCAGCAGCTTCGACAACTATGGCTACACCTTC.

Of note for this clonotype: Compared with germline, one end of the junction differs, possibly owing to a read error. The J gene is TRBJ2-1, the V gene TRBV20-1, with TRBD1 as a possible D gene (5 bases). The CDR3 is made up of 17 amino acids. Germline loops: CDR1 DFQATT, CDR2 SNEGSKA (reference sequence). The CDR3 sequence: CSSREDIWQWGGNEQFF. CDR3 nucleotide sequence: TGCAGTTCTAGAGAAGACATTTGGCAATGGGGCGGCAATGAGCAGTTCTTC.

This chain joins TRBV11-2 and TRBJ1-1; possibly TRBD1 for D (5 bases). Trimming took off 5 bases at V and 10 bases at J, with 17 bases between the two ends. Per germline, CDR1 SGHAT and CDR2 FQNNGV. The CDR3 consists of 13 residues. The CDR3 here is CASSAGDWPGAFF. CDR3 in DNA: TGTGCCAGCAGCGCTGGGGACTGGCCGGGAGCTTTCTTT.

CDR3 region: CASSQDQTGGGPGNTIYF. CDR3 sequence (DNA): TGTGCCAGCAGCCAAGATCAGACAGGGGGAGGGCCTGGAAACACCATATATTTT. The chain links TRBV4-2 to TRBJ1-3; 9 bases match TRBD1. Germline assignment: CDR1 LGHNA and CDR2 YNFKEQ. There are 18 residues in the CDR3. The V and J ends lost 0 bases and 2 bases, in that order; junction bases with no gene match: 8.

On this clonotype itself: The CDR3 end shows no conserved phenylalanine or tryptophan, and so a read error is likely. CDR3: CASSGRGGQYI. Here the CDR3 DNA reads TGTGCCAGCAGCGGGAGGGGCGGGCAGTACATC. The chain uses TRBV11-2 and TRBJ2-7; 7 bases align to TRBD2. The J segment lost 9 bases and the V segment lost 5 bases, leaving 4 bases of the junction unmatched. Germline V gene lookup returns CDR1 SGHAT and CDR2 FQNNGV. The CDR3 sequence is 11 residues long.

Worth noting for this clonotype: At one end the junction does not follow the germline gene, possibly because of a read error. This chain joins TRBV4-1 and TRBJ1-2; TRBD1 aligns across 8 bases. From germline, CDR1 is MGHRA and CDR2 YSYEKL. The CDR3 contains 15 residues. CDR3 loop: CANSRQGTGPHGYTF. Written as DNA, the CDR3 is TGCGCCAACAGCCGACAGGGGACGGGGCCTCATGGCTACACCTTC.

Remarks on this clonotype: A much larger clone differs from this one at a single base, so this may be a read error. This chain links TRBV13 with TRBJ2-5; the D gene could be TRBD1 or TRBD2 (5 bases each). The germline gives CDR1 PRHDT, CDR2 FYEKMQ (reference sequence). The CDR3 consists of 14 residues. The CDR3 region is CASSTRGHQEAQYF. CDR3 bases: TGTGCCAGCAGCACCCGGGGCCACCAAGAGGCCCAGTACTTC.

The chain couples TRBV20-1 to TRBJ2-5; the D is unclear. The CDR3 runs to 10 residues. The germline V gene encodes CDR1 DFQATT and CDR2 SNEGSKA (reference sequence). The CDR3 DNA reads TGCAATGGGCTTCAAGAGACCCAGTACTTC. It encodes CNGLQETQYF.

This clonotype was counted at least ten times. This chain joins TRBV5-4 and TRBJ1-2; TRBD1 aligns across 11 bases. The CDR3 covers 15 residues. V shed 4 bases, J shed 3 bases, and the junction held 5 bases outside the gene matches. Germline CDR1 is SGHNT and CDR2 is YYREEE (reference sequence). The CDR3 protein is CASSPRTGGDYGYTF. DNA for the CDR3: TGTGCCAGCAGCCCTAGGACAGGGGGCGACTATGGCTACACCTTC.

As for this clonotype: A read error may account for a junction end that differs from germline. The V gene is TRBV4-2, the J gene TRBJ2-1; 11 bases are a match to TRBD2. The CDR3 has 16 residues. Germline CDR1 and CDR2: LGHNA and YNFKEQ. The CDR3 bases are TGTGCCAGCAGCCAAGATCTTAGCGGGGGGGCGAATGAGCAGTTATTT. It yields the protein CASSQDLSGGANEQLF.

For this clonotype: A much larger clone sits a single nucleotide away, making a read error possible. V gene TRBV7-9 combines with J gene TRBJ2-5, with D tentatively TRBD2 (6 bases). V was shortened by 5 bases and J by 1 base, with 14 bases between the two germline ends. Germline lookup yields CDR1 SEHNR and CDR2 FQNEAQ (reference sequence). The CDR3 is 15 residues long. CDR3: CASSMVLAAQETQYF. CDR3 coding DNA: TGTGCCAGCAGCATGGTACTAGCTGCCCAAGAGACCCAGTACTTC.

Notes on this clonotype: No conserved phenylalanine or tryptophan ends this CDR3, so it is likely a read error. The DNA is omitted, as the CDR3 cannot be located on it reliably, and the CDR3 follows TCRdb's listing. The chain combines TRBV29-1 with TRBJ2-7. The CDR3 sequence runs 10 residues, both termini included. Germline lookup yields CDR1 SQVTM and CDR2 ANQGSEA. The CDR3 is CSVESDENYL.

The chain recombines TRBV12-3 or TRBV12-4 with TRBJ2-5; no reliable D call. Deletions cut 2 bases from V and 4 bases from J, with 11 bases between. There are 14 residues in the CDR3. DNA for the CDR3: TGTGCCAGCAGTTTACCGACATGCGGAGAGACCCAGTACTTC. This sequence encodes CASSLPTCGETQYF.

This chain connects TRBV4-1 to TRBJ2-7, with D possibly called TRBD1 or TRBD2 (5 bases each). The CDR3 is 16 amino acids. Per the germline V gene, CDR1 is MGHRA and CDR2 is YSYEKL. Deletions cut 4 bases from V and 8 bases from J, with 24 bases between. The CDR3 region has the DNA TGCGCCAGCAGCCGGCCCGGGACCGCATACTCCAACAAGCAGTACTTC. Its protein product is CASSRPGTAYSNKQYF.

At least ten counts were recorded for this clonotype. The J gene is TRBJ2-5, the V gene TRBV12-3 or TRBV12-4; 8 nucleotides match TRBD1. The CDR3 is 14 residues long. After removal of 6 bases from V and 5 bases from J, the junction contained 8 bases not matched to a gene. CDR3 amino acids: CASRRTGSSETQYF. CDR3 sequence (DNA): TGTGCCAGCAGACGGACAGGGTCATCTGAGACCCAGTACTTC.

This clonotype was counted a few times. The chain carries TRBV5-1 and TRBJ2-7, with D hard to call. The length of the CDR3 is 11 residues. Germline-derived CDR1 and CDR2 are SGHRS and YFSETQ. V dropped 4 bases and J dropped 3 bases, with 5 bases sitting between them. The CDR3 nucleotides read TGCGCCAGCAGCAACCGCTACGAGCAGTACTTC. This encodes CASSNRYEQYF.

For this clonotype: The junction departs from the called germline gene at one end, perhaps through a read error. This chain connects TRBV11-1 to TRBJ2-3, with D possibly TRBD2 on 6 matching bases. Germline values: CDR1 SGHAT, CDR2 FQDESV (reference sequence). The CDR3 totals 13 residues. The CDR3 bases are TGTGCCAGGAGCTTGCTAGCGTCAGGTACGCAGTATTTT. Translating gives CARSLLASGTQYF.

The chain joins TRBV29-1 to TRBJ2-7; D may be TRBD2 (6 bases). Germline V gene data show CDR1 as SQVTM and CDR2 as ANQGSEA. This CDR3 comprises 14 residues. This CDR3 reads CSILGRQGGYDQYV. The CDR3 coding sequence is TGCAGCATCCTAGGACGGCAGGGAGGATACGATCAGTACGTC.

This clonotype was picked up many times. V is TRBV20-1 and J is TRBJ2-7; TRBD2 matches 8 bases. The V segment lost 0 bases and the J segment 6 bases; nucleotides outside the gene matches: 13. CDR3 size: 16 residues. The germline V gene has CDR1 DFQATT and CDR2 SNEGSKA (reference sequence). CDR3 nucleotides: TGCAGTGCTAGAGAGTCAGGAGCGGGAGAATCGGGCGAGCAGTACTTC. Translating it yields CSARESGAGESGEQYF.

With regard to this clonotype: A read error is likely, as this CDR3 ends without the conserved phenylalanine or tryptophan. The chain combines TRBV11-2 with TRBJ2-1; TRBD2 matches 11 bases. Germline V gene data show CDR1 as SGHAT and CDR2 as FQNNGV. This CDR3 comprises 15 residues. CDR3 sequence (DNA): TGTGCCAGCGGCTTGACTAGCGGGACCTACAATGAACAGTTCATC. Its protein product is CASGLTSGTYNEQFI.

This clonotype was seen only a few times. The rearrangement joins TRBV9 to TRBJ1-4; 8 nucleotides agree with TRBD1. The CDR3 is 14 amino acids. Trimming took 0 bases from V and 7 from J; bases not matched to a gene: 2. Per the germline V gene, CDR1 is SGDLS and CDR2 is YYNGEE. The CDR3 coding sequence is TGTGCCAGCAGCGTAGCAGGGGGCGGTGAAAAACTGTTTTTT. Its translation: CASSVAGGGEKLFF. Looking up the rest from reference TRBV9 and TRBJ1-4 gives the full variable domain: DSGVTQTPKHLITATGQRVTLRCSPRSGDLSVYWYQQSLDQGLQFLIQYYNGEERAKGNILERFSAQQFPDLHSELNLSSLELGDSALYFCASSVAGGGEKLFFGSGTQLSVL.

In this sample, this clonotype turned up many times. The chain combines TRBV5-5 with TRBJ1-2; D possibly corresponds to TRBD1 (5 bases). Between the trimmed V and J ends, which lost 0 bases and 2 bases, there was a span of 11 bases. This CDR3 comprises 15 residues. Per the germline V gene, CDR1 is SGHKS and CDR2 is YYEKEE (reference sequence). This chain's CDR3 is CASSLDRTSNYGYTF. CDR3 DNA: TGTGCCAGCAGCTTGGATCGGACAAGCAACTATGGCTACACCTTC.

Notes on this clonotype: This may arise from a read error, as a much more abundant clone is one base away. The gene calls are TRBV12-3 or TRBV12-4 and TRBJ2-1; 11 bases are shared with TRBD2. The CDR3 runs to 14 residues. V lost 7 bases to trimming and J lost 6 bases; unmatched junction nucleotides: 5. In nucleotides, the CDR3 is TGTGCCAGCATCTCTAGCGGGGGGAGCAATGAGCAGTTCTTC. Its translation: CASISSGGSNEQFF.

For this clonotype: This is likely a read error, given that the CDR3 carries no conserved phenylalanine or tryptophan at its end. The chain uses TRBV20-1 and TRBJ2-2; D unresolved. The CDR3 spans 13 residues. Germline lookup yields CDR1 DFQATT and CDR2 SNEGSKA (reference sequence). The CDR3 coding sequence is TGCAGTGCTAGCGGTCAGTCGACCGAGGAGCTGTTTTCT. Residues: CSASGQSTEELFS.